A selection of T cell receptor beta chains follows, all from one sample in a study of technical replicates of blood from several donors. The data were produced by immunoSEQ multiplex PCR, yet TCRdb's version contains in-frame clones alone and is incomplete. The sample has some 60,000 clones, approximately 87% seen once. The sample was PBMCs. The receptors come from a human donor in good health. Some clones in this sample may be carry-over from other donors' samples. Both conserved end residues are part of each CDR3. D genes are given only for firm matches. The size field is filled for only some rows; it gives once, few, many or a size class.

16,TRBD2,TRBJ2-1,.,TRBV10-3,CAINPTSGSSYNEQFF,TGTGCCATCAACCCGACTAGCGGGAGTTCCTACAATGAGCAGTTCTTC
15,TRBD2,TRBJ2-5,.,TRBV5-6,CASSNYGGGEETQYF,TGTGCCAGCTCAAATTACGGCGGGGGGGAGGAGACCCAGTACTTC
16,TRBD1,TRBJ2-7,.,TRBV7-9,CASSLQFGQGAYEQYF,TGTGCCAGCAGCTTACAATTCGGGCAGGGGGCCTACGAGCAGTACTTC
16,.,TRBJ1-4,.,TRBV6-5,CASSYSGPPTNEKLFF,TGTGCCAGCAGTTACTCGGGCCCTCCAACTAATGAAAAACTGTTTTTT
14,.,TRBJ2-3,.,TRBV19,CASSKGRSTDTQYF,TGTGCCAGTAGTAAGGGGAGGTCTACAGATACGCAGTATTTT
16,.,TRBJ1-3,once,TRBV4-2,CASSQDGGISGNTIYF,TGTGCCAGCAGCCAAGACGGGGGGATCTCTGGAAACACCATATATTTT
13,.,TRBJ2-7,.,TRBV6-6,CASNPTLTYEQYF,TGTGCCAGCAACCCGACTTTAACCTACGAGCAGTACTTC
15,.,TRBJ1-2,.,TRBV4-3,CASSRNRDGNYGYTF,TGCGCCAGCAGCCGAAACAGGGACGGGAACTATGGCTACACCTTC
17,TRBD2,TRBJ2-5,.,TRBV5-4,CASSFRLAGGQQETQYF,TGTGCCAGCAGCTTCCGACTAGCGGGGGGCCAACAAGAGACCCAGTACTTC
15,.,TRBJ1-1,.,TRBV4-3,CASSPQGGHTTEAFF,TGCGCCAGCAGCCCCCAGGGTGGCCATACCACTGAAGCTTTCTTT
12,.,TRBJ2-1,.,TRBV7-2,CASSLEPNEQFF,TGTGCCAGCAGCTTAGAGCCCAATGAGCAGTTCTTC
18,TRBD2,TRBJ2-1,.,TRBV28,CASSFELAGGPGRNEQFF,TGTGCCAGCAGTTTCGAGCTAGCGGGAGGGCCCGGGAGAAATGAGCAGTTCTTC
15,TRBD1,TRBJ1-2,few,TRBV5-1,CASSLYGQGLDGYTF,TGCGCCAGCAGCTTATACGGACAGGGTCTTGATGGCTACACCTTC
14,TRBD1,TRBJ1-2,few,TRBV2,CASRITGQGTGYTF,TGTGCCAGCAGGATCACGGGACAGGGGACAGGCTACACCTTC
12,.,TRBJ1-2,.,TRBV10-3,CAIRGQSYGYTF,TGTGCCATCAGGGGACAAAGCTATGGCTACACCTTC
13,TRBD2,TRBJ2-5,.,TRBV30,CASQTSPGGTQYF,TGTGCCTCCCAAACTAGCCCGGGAGGGACCCAGTACTTC
13,TRBD1,TRBJ1-4,.,TRBV29-1,CSVADRGYEKLFF,TGCAGCGTTGCGGACAGGGGGTACGAAAAACTGTTTTTT
16,.,TRBJ2-1,.,TRBV6-1,CASSETIGLSAGEQFF,TGTGCCAGCAGTGAGACTATTGGGCTTTCGGCCGGTGAGCAGTTCTTC
11,.,TRBJ2-5,.,TRBV20-1,CSALGGETQYF,TGCAGTGCCCTAGGAGGCGAGACCCAGTACTTC
13,TRBD2,TRBJ2-7,.,TRBV7-3,CASSLIGTSEQYF,TGTGCCAGCAGCTTAATCGGGACTAGCGAGCAGTACTTC
16,TRBD1,TRBJ1-1,.,TRBV6-1,CASSGRAGGQNTEAFF,TGTGCCAGCAGTGGGAGGGCAGGGGGCCAGAACACTGAAGCTTTCTTT